The clone carrying this TCR beta chain was seen repeatedly, ten times or more. Its specificity is not known. CDR1 SGHRS and CDR2 YFSETQ come from the germline V gene. V trimming: 2 bases; J trimming: 4 bases; junction bases outside the gene matches: 2. This CDR3 comprises 13 residues. This entry belongs to a study of T-cell memory formation after mild COVID-19. MiXCR was run by TCRdb on the 5' RACE reads, yielding one entry per CDR3 protein. The top ten hold around 1.9% of the sample, which has some 150,000 distinct CDR3 sequences, approximately 5.7% seen once. Study results and limitations: Pre-infection memory carried some responding clones, suggesting that cross-reactive memory joined. Day 37-peaking second-wave clones had unconfirmed SARS-CoV-2 specificity.

V and J are TRBV5-1 and TRBJ1-2; 7 nucleotides agree with TRBD1. The sequence was collected from an adult woman who had mild COVID-19 (a few samples of this study predate the infection). Cell type and time point are not known. The sample consisted of PBMCs or a T cell subset sorted from them (not recorded which). CDR3 in amino acids: CASSFGDSYGYTF. For the CDR3, the DNA is TGCGCCAGCAGCTTTGGGGACAGCTATGGCTACACCTTC.